One sample yielded the 5 T cell receptor beta chains listed below, sequenced in a study of blood T cell repertoires in COVID-19. Method: immunoSEQ multiplex PCR; TCRdb's copy keeps in-frame clones and lacks some. Of tens of thousands of clones listed, approximately 80% are singletons. Specimen: peripheral blood. The receptors here all came from a man between 65 and 85 years old with acute or convalescent COVID-19.

The table lists this clone with a few counts. The V call is TRBV7-2, the J call TRBJ1-3; the D gene is possibly TRBD1 (6 bases). There are 16 residues in the CDR3. The V end lost 0 bases, the J end lost 4 bases, and 13 bases lay between the germline ends. The germline CDR1 and CDR2 sequences are SGHTA and FQGNSA. The CDR3 here is CASSLALGTLGNTIYF. CDR3 bases: TGTGCCAGCAGCTTAGCCCTAGGGACACTAGGAAACACCATATATTTT.

The chain links TRBV7-9 to TRBJ2-1, with 8 bases identical to TRBD2. The germline V gene has CDR1 SEHNR and CDR2 FQNEAQ (reference sequence). With V trimmed by 5 bases and J by 6 bases, 6 bases remained unmatched. The CDR3 totals 14 residues. Written as DNA, the CDR3 is TGTGCCAGCAGCCCGGGGCTAGCGGGCAATGAGCAGTTCTTC. Translated, it gives CASSPGLAGNEQFF.

This chain uses TRBV3-1 (or the pseudogene TRBV3-2) with TRBJ2-3; D is possibly TRBD1 (6 bases). There are 14 residues in the CDR3. The germline gives CDR1 LGHDT, CDR2 YNNKEL (reference sequence). Trimming took off 4 bases at V and 7 bases at J, with 15 bases between the two ends. The CDR3 sequence: CASSLRGEVNTQYF. The CDR3 DNA is TGTGCCAGCAGCCTCAGGGGCGAGGTAAATACGCAGTATTTT.

The rearrangement links TRBV18 to TRBJ2-2, with a weak D call TRBD1 (5 bases). V lost 4 bases and J lost 3, with 18 bases in between. The CDR3 contains 17 residues. CDR1 KGHSH and CDR2 LQKENI come from the germline V gene. The CDR3 sequence: CASSQDSYAGYTGELFF. The CDR3 DNA sequence: TGTGCCAGCTCACAGGATTCGTACGCAGGGTACACCGGGGAGCTGTTTTTT.

The chain links TRBV24-1 to TRBJ2-3, with 8 bases matching TRBD2. This CDR3 spans 16 amino acids. Germline CDR1 is KGHDR and CDR2 is SFDVKD. The junction had 7 bases not matched to a gene; V was cut back by 4 bases and J by 2 bases. The CDR3 nucleotides are TGTGCCACCAGTGAGGAAGCGGGGGCCGACACAGATACGCAGTATTTT. It yields the protein CATSEEAGADTDTQYF.